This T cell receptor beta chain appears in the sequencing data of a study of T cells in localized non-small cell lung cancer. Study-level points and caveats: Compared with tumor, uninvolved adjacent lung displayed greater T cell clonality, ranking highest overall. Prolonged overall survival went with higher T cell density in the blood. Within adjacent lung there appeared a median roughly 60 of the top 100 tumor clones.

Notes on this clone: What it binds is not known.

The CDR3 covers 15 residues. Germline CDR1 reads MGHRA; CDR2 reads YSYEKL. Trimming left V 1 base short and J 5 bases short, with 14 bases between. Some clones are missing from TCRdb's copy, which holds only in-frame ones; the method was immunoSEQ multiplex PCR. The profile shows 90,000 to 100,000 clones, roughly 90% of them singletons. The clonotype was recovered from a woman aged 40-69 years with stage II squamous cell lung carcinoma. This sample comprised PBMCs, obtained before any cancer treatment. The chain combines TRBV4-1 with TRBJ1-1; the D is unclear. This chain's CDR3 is CASSQAPIGRTEAFF. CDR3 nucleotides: TGCGCCAGCAGCCAAGCACCAATCGGACGGACTGAAGCTTTCTTT.